This T cell receptor (beta chain) was identified in a study of blood T cells in healthy people across ages. PCR was performed a second time for roughly 7 to 11 cycles using a sample-barcoded 5' primer and a J-beta primer mix. TCRdb used MiXCR to reprocess the 5' RACE reads, holding one entry per CDR3 protein. The repertoire holds about 1.7 million distinct CDR3 sequences, 28% seen once, with 7.7% in the top ten. The authors isolated at least 6 million PBMCs per sample. The source material was blood. This sequence originates from a woman aged 25-40 years in good health.

Written as DNA, the CDR3 is TGTGCCAGCAGTGGTTCGACTAGCGGTGTCGAGCAGTACTTC. Protein product: CASSGSTSGVEQYF. The rearrangement joins TRBV2 to TRBJ2-4, with 9 nucleotides matching TRBD2. The J call is uncertain, as TRBJ2-7 better fits the DNA end. In germline, CDR1 is SNHLY, CDR2 FYNNEI. The CDR3 contains 14 residues.